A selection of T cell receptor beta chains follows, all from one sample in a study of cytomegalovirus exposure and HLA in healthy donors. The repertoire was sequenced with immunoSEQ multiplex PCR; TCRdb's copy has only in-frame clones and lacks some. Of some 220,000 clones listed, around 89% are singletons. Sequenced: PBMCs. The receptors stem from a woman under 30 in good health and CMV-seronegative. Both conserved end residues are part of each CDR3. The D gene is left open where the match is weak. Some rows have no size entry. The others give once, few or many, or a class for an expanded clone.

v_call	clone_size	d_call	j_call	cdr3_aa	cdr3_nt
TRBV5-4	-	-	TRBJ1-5	CASSWKRNRASSNQPQHF	TGTGCCAGCAGCTGGAAACGGAACAGGGCGAGTAGCAATCAGCCCCAGCATTTT
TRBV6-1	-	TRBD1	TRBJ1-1	CASSVTGGVGTEAFF	TGTGCCAGCAGTGTGACAGGGGGTGTTGGTACTGAAGCTTTCTTT
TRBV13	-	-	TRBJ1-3	CASSLGQSSGNTIYF	TGTGCCAGCAGCTTAGGACAGAGCTCTGGAAACACCATATATTTT
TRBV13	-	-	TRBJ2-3	CASSLGLEGDTQYF	TGTGCCAGCAGCTTGGGACTGGAGGGAGATACGCAGTATTTT
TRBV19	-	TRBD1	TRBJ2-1	CASSRDRVGEQFF	TGTGCCAGTAGTAGGGACAGAGTAGGGGAGCAGTTCTTC
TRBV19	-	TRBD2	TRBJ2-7	CASSTGLAGSYEQYF	TGTGCCAGTAGTACGGGACTAGCGGGATCCTACGAGCAGTACTTC
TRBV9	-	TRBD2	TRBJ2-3	CASSTLAGGLTDTQYF	TGTGCCAGCAGCACCCTAGCGGGGGGGCTGACAGATACGCAGTATTTT
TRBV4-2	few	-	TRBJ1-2	CASSQGLANYGYTF	TGTGCCAGCAGCCAAGGACTAGCTAACTATGGCTACACCTTC
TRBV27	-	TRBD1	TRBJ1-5	CASTHLGTGGSNQPQHF	TGTGCCAGCACCCATCTAGGGACAGGGGGTAGCAATCAGCCCCAGCATTTT
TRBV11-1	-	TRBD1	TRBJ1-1	CASTFLSDRPNTEAFF	TGTGCCAGCACCTTCTTATCGGACAGGCCGAACACTGAAGCTTTCTTT